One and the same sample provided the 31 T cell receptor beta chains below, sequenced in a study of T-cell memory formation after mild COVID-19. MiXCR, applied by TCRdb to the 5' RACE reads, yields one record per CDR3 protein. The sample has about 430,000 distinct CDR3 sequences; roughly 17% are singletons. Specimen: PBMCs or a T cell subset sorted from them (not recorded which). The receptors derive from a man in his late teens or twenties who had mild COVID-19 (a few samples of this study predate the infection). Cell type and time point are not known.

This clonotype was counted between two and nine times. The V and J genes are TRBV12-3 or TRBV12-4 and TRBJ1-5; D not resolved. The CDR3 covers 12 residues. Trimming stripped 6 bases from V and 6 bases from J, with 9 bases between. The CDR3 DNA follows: TGTGCCAGCAGCCGAATAGGTCAGCCCCAGCATTTT. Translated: CASSRIGQPQHF.

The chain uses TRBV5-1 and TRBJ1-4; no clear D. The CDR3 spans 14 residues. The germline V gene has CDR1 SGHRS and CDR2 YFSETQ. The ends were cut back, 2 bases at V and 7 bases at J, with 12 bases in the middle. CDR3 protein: CASSFKAVGEKLFF. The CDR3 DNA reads TGCGCCAGCAGCTTTAAGGCGGTGGGTGAAAAACTGTTTTTT.

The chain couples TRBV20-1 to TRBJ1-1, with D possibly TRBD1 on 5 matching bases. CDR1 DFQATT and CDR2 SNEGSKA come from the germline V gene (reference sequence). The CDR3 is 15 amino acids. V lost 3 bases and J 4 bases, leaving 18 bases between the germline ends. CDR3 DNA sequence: TGCAGTGCTAGCCAGGGTGGGGCCTTGGGCACTGAAGCTTTCTTT. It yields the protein CSASQGGALGTEAFF.

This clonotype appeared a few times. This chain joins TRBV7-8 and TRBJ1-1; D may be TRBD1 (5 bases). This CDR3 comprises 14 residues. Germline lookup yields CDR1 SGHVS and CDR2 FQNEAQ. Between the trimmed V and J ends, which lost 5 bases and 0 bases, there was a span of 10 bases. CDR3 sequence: CASSRDLVNTEAFF. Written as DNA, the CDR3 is TGTGCCAGCAGCCGGGACTTAGTGAACACTGAAGCTTTCTTT.

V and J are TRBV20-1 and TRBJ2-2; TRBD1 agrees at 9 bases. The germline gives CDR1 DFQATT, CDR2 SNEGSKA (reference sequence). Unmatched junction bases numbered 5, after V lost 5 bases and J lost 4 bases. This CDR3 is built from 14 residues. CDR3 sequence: CSAPGQGFTGELFF. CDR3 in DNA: TGCAGTGCTCCCGGACAGGGGTTCACCGGGGAGCTGTTTTTT.

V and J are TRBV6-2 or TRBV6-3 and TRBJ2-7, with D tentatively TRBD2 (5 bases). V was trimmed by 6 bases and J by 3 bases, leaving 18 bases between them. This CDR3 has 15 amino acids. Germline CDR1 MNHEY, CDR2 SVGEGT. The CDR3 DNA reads TGTGCCAGCAGATCTTCGGGGTCCACCTTCTACGAGCAGTACGTC. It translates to CASRSSGSTFYEQYV.

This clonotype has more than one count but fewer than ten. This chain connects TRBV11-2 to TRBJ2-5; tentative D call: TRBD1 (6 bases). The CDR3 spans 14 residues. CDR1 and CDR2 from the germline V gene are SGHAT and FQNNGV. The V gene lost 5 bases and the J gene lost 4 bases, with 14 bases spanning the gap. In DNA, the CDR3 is TGTGCCAGCAGCCCCCGGACAGTGACAGAGACCCAGTACTTC. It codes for CASSPRTVTETQYF.

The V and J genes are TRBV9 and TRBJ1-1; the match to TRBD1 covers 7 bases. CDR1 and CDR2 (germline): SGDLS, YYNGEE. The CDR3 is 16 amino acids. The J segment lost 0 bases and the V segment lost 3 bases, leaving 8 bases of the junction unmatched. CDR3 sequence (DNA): TGTGCCAGCAGCGCCCGCTCAGGGGGTTTGAACACTGAAGCTTTCTTT. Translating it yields CASSARSGGLNTEAFF.

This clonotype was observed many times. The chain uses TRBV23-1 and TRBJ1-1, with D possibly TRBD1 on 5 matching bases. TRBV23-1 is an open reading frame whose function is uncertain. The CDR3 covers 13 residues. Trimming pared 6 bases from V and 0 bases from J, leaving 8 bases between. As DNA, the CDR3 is TGCGCCAGCAGCAGGGAGATGAACACTGAAGCTTTCTTT. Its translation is CASSREMNTEAFF.

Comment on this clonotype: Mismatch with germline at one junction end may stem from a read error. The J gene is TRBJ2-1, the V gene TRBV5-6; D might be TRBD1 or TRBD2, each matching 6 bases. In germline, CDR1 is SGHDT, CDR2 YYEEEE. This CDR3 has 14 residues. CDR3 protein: CAISPGGRHNEQFF. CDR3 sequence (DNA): TGTGCCATCAGCCCCGGGGGCCGGCACAATGAGCAGTTCTTC.

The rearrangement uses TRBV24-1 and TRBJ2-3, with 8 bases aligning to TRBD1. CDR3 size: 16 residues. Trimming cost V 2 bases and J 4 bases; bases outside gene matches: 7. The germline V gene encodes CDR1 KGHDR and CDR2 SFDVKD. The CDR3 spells CATSDSGQGRADTQYF. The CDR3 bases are TGTGCCACCAGTGATTCCGGACAGGGTAGGGCAGATACGCAGTATTTT.

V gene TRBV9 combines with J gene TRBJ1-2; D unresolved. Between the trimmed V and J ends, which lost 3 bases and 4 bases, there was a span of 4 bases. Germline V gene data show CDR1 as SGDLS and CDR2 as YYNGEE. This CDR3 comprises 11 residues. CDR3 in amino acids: CASSDVYGYTF. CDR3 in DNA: TGTGCCAGCAGCGATGTCTATGGCTACACCTTC.

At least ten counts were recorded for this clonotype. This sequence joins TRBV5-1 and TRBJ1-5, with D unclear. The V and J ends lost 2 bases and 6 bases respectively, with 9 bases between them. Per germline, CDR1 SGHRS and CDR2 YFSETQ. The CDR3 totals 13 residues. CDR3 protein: CASSLSGTQPQHF. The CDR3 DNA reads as TGCGCCAGCAGCTTATCGGGAACTCAGCCCCAGCATTTT. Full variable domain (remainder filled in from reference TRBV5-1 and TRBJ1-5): KAGVTQTPRYLIKTRGQQVTLSCSPISGHRSVSWYQQTPGQGLQFLFEYFSETQRNKGNFPGRFSGRQFSNSRSEMNVSTLELGDSALYLCASSLSGTQPQHFGDGTRLSIL.

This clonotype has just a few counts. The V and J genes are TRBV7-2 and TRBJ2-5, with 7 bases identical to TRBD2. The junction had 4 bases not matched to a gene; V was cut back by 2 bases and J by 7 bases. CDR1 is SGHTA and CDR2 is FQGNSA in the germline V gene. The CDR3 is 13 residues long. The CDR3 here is CASSLSPGGTQYF. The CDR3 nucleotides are TGTGCCAGCAGCTTATCCCCGGGAGGGACCCAGTACTTC.

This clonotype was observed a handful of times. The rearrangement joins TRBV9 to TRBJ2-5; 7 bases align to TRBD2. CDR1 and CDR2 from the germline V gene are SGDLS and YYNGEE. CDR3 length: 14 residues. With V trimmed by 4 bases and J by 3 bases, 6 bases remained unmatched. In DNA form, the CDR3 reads TGTGCCAGCAGCCATACTAGCGCTGAAGAGACCCAGTACTTC. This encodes CASSHTSAEETQYF.

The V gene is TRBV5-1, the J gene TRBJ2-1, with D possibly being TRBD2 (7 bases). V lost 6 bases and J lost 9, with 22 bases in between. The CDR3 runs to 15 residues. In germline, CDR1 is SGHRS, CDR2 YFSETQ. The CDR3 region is CASTRVGGGLGEQFF. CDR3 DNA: TGCGCCAGCACCCGAGTAGGGGGGGGTCTCGGTGAGCAGTTCTTC.

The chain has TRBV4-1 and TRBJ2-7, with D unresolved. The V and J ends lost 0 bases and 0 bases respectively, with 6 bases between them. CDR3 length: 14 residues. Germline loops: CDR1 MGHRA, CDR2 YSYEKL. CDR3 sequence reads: CASSQDSSSYEQYF. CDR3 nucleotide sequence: TGCGCCAGCAGCCAAGATTCGAGCTCCTACGAGCAGTACTTC.

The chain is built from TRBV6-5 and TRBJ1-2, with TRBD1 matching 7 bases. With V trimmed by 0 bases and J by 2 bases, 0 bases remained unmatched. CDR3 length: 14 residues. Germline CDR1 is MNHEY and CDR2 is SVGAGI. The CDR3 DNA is TGTGCCAGCAGTTACTCGGGACAGAACTATGGCTACACCTTC. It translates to CASSYSGQNYGYTF.

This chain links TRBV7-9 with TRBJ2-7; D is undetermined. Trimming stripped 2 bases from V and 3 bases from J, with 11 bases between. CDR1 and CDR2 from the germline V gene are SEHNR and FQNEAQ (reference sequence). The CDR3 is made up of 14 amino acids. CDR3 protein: CASSLRGPIYEQYF. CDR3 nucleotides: TGTGCCAGCAGCTTAAGAGGACCCATCTACGAGCAGTACTTC.

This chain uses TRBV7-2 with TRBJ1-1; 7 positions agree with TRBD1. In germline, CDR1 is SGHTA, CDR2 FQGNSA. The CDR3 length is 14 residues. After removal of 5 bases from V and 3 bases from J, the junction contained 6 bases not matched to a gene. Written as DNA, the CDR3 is TGTGCCAGCAGCCGGGACAGCCAAGACACTGAAGCTTTCTTT. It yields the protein CASSRDSQDTEAFF.

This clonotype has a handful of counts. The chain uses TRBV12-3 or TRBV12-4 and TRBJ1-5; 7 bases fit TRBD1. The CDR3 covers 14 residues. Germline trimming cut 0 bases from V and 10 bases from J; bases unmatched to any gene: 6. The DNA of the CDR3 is TGTGCCAGCAGTTTAGCTAGGGACAGTAGCCCCCAGCATTTT. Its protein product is CASSLARDSSPQHF.

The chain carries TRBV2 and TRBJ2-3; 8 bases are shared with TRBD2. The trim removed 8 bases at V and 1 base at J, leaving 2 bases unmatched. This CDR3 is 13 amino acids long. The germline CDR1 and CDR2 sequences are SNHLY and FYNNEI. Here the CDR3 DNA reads TGTGCCAGCGGAGCGGGGGGCACAGATACGCAGTATTTT. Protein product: CASGAGGTDTQYF.

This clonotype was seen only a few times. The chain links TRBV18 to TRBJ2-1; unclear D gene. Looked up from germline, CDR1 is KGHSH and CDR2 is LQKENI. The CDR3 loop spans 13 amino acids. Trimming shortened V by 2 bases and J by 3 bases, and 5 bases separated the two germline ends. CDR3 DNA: TGTGCCAGCTCACCAGGTTACTACAATGAGCAGTTCTTC. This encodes CASSPGYYNEQFF. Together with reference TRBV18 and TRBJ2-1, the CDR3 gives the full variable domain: NAGVMQNPRHLVRRRGQEARLRCSPMKGHSHVYWYRQLPEEGLKFMVYLQKENIIDESGMPKERFSAEFPKEGPSILRIQQVVRGDSAAYFCASSPGYYNEQFFGPGTRLTVL.

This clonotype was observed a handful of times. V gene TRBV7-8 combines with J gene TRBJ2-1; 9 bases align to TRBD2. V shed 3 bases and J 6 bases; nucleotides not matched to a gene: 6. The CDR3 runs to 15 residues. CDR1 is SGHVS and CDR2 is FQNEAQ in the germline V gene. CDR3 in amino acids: CASSFSAGGGNEQFF. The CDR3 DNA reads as TGTGCCAGCAGCTTCTCAGCGGGGGGCGGCAATGAGCAGTTCTTC.

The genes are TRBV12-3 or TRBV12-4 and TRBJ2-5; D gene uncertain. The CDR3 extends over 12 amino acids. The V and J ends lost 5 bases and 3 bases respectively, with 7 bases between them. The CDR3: CASSASKETQYF. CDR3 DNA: TGTGCCAGCAGTGCCTCGAAAGAGACCCAGTACTTC.

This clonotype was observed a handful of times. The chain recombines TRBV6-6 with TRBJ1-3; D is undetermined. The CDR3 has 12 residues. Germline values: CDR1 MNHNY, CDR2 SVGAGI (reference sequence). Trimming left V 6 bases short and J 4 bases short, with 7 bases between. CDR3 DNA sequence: TGTGCCAGCAGCACCCAGGGAAACACCATATATTTT. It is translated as CASSTQGNTIYF.

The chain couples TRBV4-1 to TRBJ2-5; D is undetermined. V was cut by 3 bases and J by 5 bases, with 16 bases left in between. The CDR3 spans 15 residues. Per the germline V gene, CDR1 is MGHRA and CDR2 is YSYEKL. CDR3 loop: CASSHHGPSSETQYF. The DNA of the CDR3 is TGCGCCAGCAGCCACCATGGACCTTCCAGTGAGACCCAGTACTTC.

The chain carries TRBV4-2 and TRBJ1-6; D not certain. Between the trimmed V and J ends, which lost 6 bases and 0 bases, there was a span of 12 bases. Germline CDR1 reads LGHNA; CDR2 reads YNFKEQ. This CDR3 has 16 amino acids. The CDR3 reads CASSERGGSYNSPLHF. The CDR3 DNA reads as TGTGCCAGCAGTGAGCGGGGTGGCTCCTATAATTCACCCCTCCACTTT.

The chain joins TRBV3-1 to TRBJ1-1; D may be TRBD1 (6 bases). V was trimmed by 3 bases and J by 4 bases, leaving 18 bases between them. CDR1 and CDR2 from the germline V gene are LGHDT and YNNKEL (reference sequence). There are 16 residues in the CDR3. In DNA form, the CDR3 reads TGTGCCAGCAGCCAGGAACAGGGAGTCGGGTCCACTGAAGCTTTCTTT. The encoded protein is CASSQEQGVGSTEAFF.

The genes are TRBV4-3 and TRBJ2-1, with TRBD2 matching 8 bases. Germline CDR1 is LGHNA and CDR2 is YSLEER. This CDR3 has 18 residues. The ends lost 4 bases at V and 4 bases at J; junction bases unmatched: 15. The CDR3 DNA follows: TGCGCCAGCAGCCCGGGTTTATGGCGGGGGGAGACTTACAATGAGCAGTTCTTC. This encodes CASSPGLWRGETYNEQFF.

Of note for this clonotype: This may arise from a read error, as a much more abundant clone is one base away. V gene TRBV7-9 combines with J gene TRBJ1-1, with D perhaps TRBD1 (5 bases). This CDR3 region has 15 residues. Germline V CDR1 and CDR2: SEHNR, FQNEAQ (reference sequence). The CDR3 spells CASRLGVGVYTEAFF. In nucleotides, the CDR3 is TGTGCCAGCAGATTAGGGGTTGGGGTCTACACTGAAGCTTTCTTT.